A selection of T cell receptor beta chains follows, all from one sample in a study of T cell clones after liver transplantation. Sequenced by immunoSEQ multiplex PCR; TCRdb stores in-frame clones only, minus some. This sample has tens of thousands of clones, with 60% to 80% found just once. The input for sequencing was CD4+ T cells from blood, taken at the 22-month timepoint. The receptors originated from a human patient who received a liver transplant. T cells may partly derive from the graft donor. The CDR3 runs from the conserved cysteine through the conserved F or W. Each record gives: CDR3 protein, CDR3 DNA, J gene, clone size, V gene, D gene. A D gene is named only where the DNA matches it firmly. Only some rows state a clone size, as once, few, many or a class for expanded clones.

CDR3 protein: CASSLGGRNTEAFF
CDR3 DNA: TGTGCCAGCAGCTTAGGGGGGAGGAACACTGAAGCTTTCTTT
J gene: TRBJ1-1
clone size: -
V gene: TRBV7-6
D gene: -

CDR3 protein: CASNRDRVTYEQYF
CDR3 DNA: TGTGCCAGCAACCGGGACAGGGTAACCTACGAGCAGTACTTC
J gene: TRBJ2-7
clone size: -
V gene: TRBV6-1
D gene: TRBD1

CDR3 protein: CASREAGGGNTIYF
CDR3 DNA: TGTGCCAGCAGGGAAGCGGGGGGAGGAAACACCATATATTTT
J gene: TRBJ1-3
clone size: -
V gene: TRBV27
D gene: -

CDR3 protein: CASSLGAVTDTQYF
CDR3 DNA: TGTGCCAGCAGCTTAGGGGCAGTCACAGATACGCAGTATTTT
J gene: TRBJ2-3
clone size: -
V gene: TRBV11-3
D gene: -

CDR3 protein: CASSRRGGSNQPQHF
CDR3 DNA: TGTGCCAGCAGCCGGAGGGGGGGTAGCAATCAGCCCCAGCATTTT
J gene: TRBJ1-5
clone size: -
V gene: TRBV6-5
D gene: -

CDR3 protein: CASTAMNTEAFF
CDR3 DNA: TGTGCCAGCACCGCCATGAACACTGAAGCTTTCTTT
J gene: TRBJ1-1
clone size: -
V gene: TRBV28
D gene: -

CDR3 protein: CAISEGASLSEQYF
CDR3 DNA: TGTGCCATCAGTGAGGGGGCAAGTTTGAGCGAGCAGTACTTC
J gene: TRBJ2-7
clone size: -
V gene: TRBV10-3
D gene: -

CDR3 protein: CASSFVGLASGSYNEQFF
CDR3 DNA: TGTGCCAGCAGTTTCGTCGGGTTGGCGAGCGGATCCTACAATGAGCAGTTCTTC
J gene: TRBJ2-1
clone size: -
V gene: TRBV27
D gene: -

CDR3 protein: CAWSVTAGPNSPLHF
CDR3 DNA: TGTGCCTGGAGTGTAACGGCAGGACCCAATTCACCCCTCCACTTT
J gene: TRBJ1-6
clone size: -
V gene: TRBV30
D gene: -

CDR3 protein: CASSIRLAGTGELFF
CDR3 DNA: TGTGCCAGTAGTATAAGACTAGCGGGGACCGGGGAGCTGTTTTTT
J gene: TRBJ2-2
clone size: -
V gene: TRBV19
D gene: TRBD2

CDR3 protein: CAWSLGGGSNYGYTF
CDR3 DNA: TGTGCCTGGAGTTTAGGTGGGGGATCCAACTATGGCTACACCTTC
J gene: TRBJ1-2
clone size: medium-sized
V gene: TRBV30
D gene: -

CDR3 protein: CASSPGTGGDYGYTF
CDR3 DNA: TGTGCCAGCTCACCAGGGACAGGGGGTGACTATGGCTACACCTTC
J gene: TRBJ1-2
clone size: -
V gene: TRBV18
D gene: TRBD1

CDR3 protein: CASSRTSGGSHGELFF
CDR3 DNA: TGTGCCAGCTCGCGGACTAGCGGGGGATCCCACGGGGAGCTGTTTTTT
J gene: TRBJ2-2
clone size: few
V gene: TRBV18
D gene: TRBD2

CDR3 protein: CASSPGLWNQPQHF
CDR3 DNA: TGTGCCAGCAGCCCCGGTTTATGGAATCAGCCCCAGCATTTT
J gene: TRBJ1-5
clone size: -
V gene: TRBV27
D gene: -

CDR3 protein: CASSLGQATYEQYF
CDR3 DNA: TGTGCCAGCAGCTTAGGTCAGGCTACCTACGAGCAGTACTTC
J gene: TRBJ2-7
clone size: -
V gene: TRBV11-2
D gene: -

CDR3 protein: CASSLGQDNQPQHF
CDR3 DNA: TGTGCCAGCAGTTTGGGACAGGACAATCAGCCCCAGCATTTT
J gene: TRBJ1-5
clone size: -
V gene: TRBV28
D gene: TRBD1

CDR3 protein: CASSLDRYTGELFF
CDR3 DNA: TGTGCCAGCAGCTTAGATCGGTACACCGGGGAGCTGTTTTTT
J gene: TRBJ2-2
clone size: -
V gene: TRBV7-9
D gene: -

CDR3 protein: CASSAAGLSSYEQYF
CDR3 DNA: TGTGCCAGCAGCGCAGCGGGGTTGAGCTCCTACGAGCAGTACTTC
J gene: TRBJ2-7
clone size: -
V gene: TRBV4-2
D gene: TRBD2

CDR3 protein: CASSPQRGGGGFLGTDTQYF
CDR3 DNA: TGCGCCAGCAGCCCTCAACGGGGCGGGGGGGGTTTCTTAGGCACAGATACGCAGTATTTT
J gene: TRBJ2-3
clone size: -
V gene: TRBV4-1
D gene: TRBD2

CDR3 protein: CASSLGGRSYNSPLHF
CDR3 DNA: TGTGCCAGCAGCTTAGGGGGGAGATCCTATAATTCACCCCTCCACTTT
J gene: TRBJ1-6
clone size: -
V gene: TRBV5-6
D gene: -

CDR3 protein: CASSQDPVRGASGNTIYF
CDR3 DNA: TGCGCCAGCAGCCAAGATCCGGTCCGGGGGGCTTCTGGAAACACCATATATTTT
J gene: TRBJ1-3
clone size: -
V gene: TRBV4-1
D gene: -

CDR3 protein: CASSQEEGKGSVGELFF
CDR3 DNA: TGTGCCAGCAGCCAAGAGGAAGGAAAAGGGTCGGTCGGGGAGCTGTTTTTT
J gene: TRBJ2-2
clone size: -
V gene: TRBV4-2
D gene: -

CDR3 protein: CASSDPGGGNEQFF
CDR3 DNA: TGTGCCAGCAGTGACCCCGGGGGGGGGAATGAGCAGTTCTTC
J gene: TRBJ2-1
clone size: -
V gene: TRBV6-1
D gene: TRBD2

CDR3 protein: CASSPWTGRETQYF
CDR3 DNA: TGTGCCAGCAGCCCATGGACAGGCCGGGAGACCCAGTACTTC
J gene: TRBJ2-5
clone size: -
V gene: TRBV5-6
D gene: TRBD1